This entry lists 24 T cell receptor beta chains sequenced from one sample in a study of cytomegalovirus exposure and HLA in healthy donors. 60 Vbeta and 13 Jbeta primers were used in PCR. Assay used: immunoSEQ multiplex PCR; TCRdb lists only in-frame clones, some missing. The sample yields around 96,000 clones, about 84% seen once. Input material: PBMCs. These TCRs come from a man aged 18 to 30 in good health and CMV-seronegative.

The CDR3 protein is CASSPTQGRSGNTIYF. CDR3 bases: TGTGCCAGCTCACCAACACAGGGGCGCTCTGGAAACACCATATATTTT. This chain joins TRBV18 and TRBJ1-3; 7 nucleotides align to TRBD1. The length of the CDR3 is 16 residues. Trimming cost V 2 bases and J 0 bases; bases outside gene matches: 4. CDR1 is KGHSH and CDR2 is LQKENI in the germline V gene.

This clone was detected a few times. The rearrangement joins TRBV5-1 to TRBJ1-2, with 10 bases lining up with TRBD1. Germline assignment: CDR1 SGHRS and CDR2 YFSETQ. V dropped 5 bases and J dropped 8; count of bases not matched to a gene: 15. The CDR3 contains 16 residues. CDR3 DNA sequence: TGCGCCAGCAGTTCCGGGACAGGGGTCCTCCCGGGAGGCTACACCTTC. Translating it yields CASSSGTGVLPGGYTF.

The chain combines TRBV5-4 with TRBJ1-5, with TRBD1 as a possible D gene (5 bases). The germline V gene encodes CDR1 SGHNT and CDR2 YYREEE (reference sequence). Trimming removed 0 bases from V and 5 bases from J, with 15 bases in between. This CDR3 spans 16 amino acids. The CDR3 is CASSLGGERGDQPQHF. CDR3 nucleotide sequence: TGTGCCAGCAGCTTGGGTGGGGAGCGGGGGGATCAGCCCCAGCATTTT.

The chain carries TRBV18 and TRBJ1-1; the match to TRBD1 covers 8 bases. Germline-derived CDR1 and CDR2 are KGHSH and LQKENI. CDR3 length: 15 amino acids. Unmatched junction bases numbered 5, after V lost 3 bases and J lost 2 bases. CDR3 sequence reads: CASSPAAGGNTEAFF. CDR3 nucleotide sequence: TGTGCCAGCTCACCCGCAGCAGGGGGCAACACTGAAGCTTTCTTT.

This sequence joins TRBV9 and TRBJ1-2; D is possibly TRBD1 (5 bases). Trimming took 4 bases from V and 4 from J, leaving 8 bases between them. The CDR3 contains 12 residues. Looked up from germline, CDR1 is SGDLS and CDR2 is YYNGEE. This CDR3 reads CASSTGGYGYTF. The CDR3 DNA reads TGTGCCAGCAGCACCGGGGGCTATGGCTACACCTTC.

This chain links TRBV5-4 with TRBJ1-6; 8 nucleotides agree with TRBD1. The V segment lost 0 bases and the J segment 8 bases; nucleotides outside the gene matches: 4. The CDR3 contains 15 residues. Per the germline V gene, CDR1 is SGHNT and CDR2 is YYREEE (reference sequence). The CDR3 protein is CASSLATGGDSPLHF. The CDR3 nucleotides are TGTGCCAGCAGCTTGGCCACAGGGGGGGATTCACCCCTCCACTTT.

The V gene is TRBV2, the J gene TRBJ2-1; 9 bases line up with TRBD1. The CDR3 covers 16 residues. Germline V gives CDR1 SNHLY, CDR2 FYNNEI. Germline trimming cut 5 bases from V and 1 base from J; bases unmatched to any gene: 6. The CDR3 DNA follows: TGTGCCAGCAGTCGTCTGACAGGGGGGTCCTACAATGAGCAGTTCTTC. Its protein is CASSRLTGGSYNEQFF.

The chain carries TRBV5-4 and TRBJ1-2, with 7 bases identical to TRBD1. The CDR3 length is 13 residues. From germline, CDR1 is SGHNT and CDR2 YYREEE (reference sequence). V was pared by 4 bases and J by 7 bases, with 7 bases of the junction left unmatched. CDR3 in DNA: TGTGCCAGCAGCCCACAACAGGGGTTTGGCTACACCTTC. Its protein product is CASSPQQGFGYTF.

V and J are TRBV20-1 and TRBJ2-1; D call uncertain. CDR1 and CDR2 from the germline V gene are DFQATT and SNEGSKA (reference sequence). Trimming stripped 3 bases from V and 3 bases from J, with 3 bases between. The length of the CDR3 is 11 residues. The CDR3 is CSASGYNEQFF. CDR3 DNA: TGCAGTGCTAGCGGCTACAATGAGCAGTTCTTC.

This rearrangement joins TRBV11-3 to TRBJ1-1; D gene uncertain. V lost 5 bases to trimming and J lost 3 bases, with 10 bases between them. CDR1 and CDR2 (germline): SGHNT, YENEEA. This CDR3 has 13 residues. DNA of the CDR3: TGTGCCAGCAGCCTATCAATAGACACTGAAGCTTTCTTT. Amino acids: CASSLSIDTEAFF.

The chain has TRBV6-1 and TRBJ2-3, with D perhaps matching TRBD2 (7 bases). Germline CDR1 MNHNS, CDR2 SASEGT. V lost 6 bases and J 4 bases, leaving 17 bases between the germline ends. CDR3 length: 15 amino acids. The CDR3 spells CASRRPGGPADTQYF. CDR3 bases: TGTGCCAGCAGACGACCGGGGGGCCCGGCAGATACGCAGTATTTT.

The chain couples TRBV19 to TRBJ1-5, with unresolved D. The CDR3 covers 15 residues. V lost 5 bases and J 0 bases, leaving 11 bases between the germline ends. The germline CDR1 and CDR2 sequences are LNHDA and SQIVND (reference sequence). CDR3 in amino acids: CASSWSVYSNQPQHF. The CDR3 bases are TGTGCCAGTAGTTGGTCGGTCTATAGCAATCAGCCCCAGCATTTT.

The chain is built from TRBV5-6 and TRBJ2-5; no firm D call. CDR1 and CDR2 from the germline V gene are SGHDT and YYEEEE. The CDR3 length is 12 residues. Trimming cost V 1 base and J 1 base, with 2 bases left between them. CDR3 protein: CASSLLQETQYF. The CDR3, as DNA: TGTGCCAGCAGCTTGCTCCAAGAGACCCAGTACTTC.

The chain recombines TRBV7-8 with TRBJ1-1; D uncertain. Trimming took 4 bases from V and 1 from J, leaving 10 bases between them. CDR3 length equals 14 residues. Germline V gene sequence: CDR1 SGHVS, CDR2 FQNEAQ. DNA of the CDR3: TGTGCCAGCAGCTATAGGGAGGGGAACACTGAAGCTTTCTTT. Protein: CASSYREGNTEAFF.

There are a few counts of this clone. V is TRBV7-9 and J is TRBJ1-1, with D perhaps TRBD1 (5 bases). The CDR3 loop spans 18 amino acids. In germline, CDR1 is SEHNR, CDR2 FQNEAQ (reference sequence). Trimming cost V 5 bases and J 0 bases, with 22 bases left between them. In DNA, the CDR3 is TGTGCCAGCAGCCATCCCTTCGGAGGGGAGTTACTGAACACTGAAGCTTTCTTT. Translating it yields CASSHPFGGELLNTEAFF.

The chain uses TRBV6-5 and TRBJ2-7, with D possibly TRBD1 on 5 matching bases. Per germline, CDR1 MNHEY and CDR2 SVGAGI. The CDR3 spans 15 residues. V dropped 2 bases and J dropped 2 bases, with 13 bases sitting between them. CDR3 residues: CASSYAGSPTYEQYF. The CDR3 coding sequence is TGTGCCAGCAGTTACGCAGGGTCTCCTACCTACGAGCAGTACTTC.

This clone showed up just once. The chain recombines TRBV5-5 with TRBJ1-3; D possibly corresponds to TRBD1 (5 bases). Germline V CDR1 and CDR2: SGHKS, YYEKEE (reference sequence). V gave up 3 bases and J gave up 2 bases, with 9 bases separating them. CDR3 length equals 14 residues. Written as DNA, the CDR3 is TGTGCCAGCAGCTCACCAGGGACTGGAAACACCATATATTTT. This codes for CASSSPGTGNTIYF.

V gene TRBV9 combines with J gene TRBJ2-1; possible D gene TRBD1, 6 bases. The CDR3 is 15 amino acids. V was pared by 0 bases and J by 8 bases, with 15 bases between. Germline-derived CDR1 and CDR2 are SGDLS and YYNGEE. Here the CDR3 DNA reads TGTGCCAGCAGCGTAGAACAGGGTTCAGCCGATGAGCAGTTCTTC. This encodes CASSVEQGSADEQFF.

This chain joins TRBV30 and TRBJ1-6; 8 bases are a match to TRBD1. With V trimmed by 4 bases and J by 2 bases, 10 bases remained unmatched. Germline values: CDR1 GTSNPN, CDR2 SVGIG (reference sequence). The CDR3 has 17 residues. The CDR3: CAWKWQGASTYNSPLHF. The CDR3 DNA sequence: TGTGCCTGGAAATGGCAGGGGGCATCCACCTATAATTCACCCCTCCACTTT. Variable domain in full (rest from reference TRBV30 and TRBJ1-6): SQTIHQWPATLVQPVGSPLSLECTVEGTSNPNLYWYRQAAGRGLQLLFYSVGIGQISSEVPQNLSASRPQDRQFILSSKKLLLSDSGFYLCAWKWQGASTYNSPLHFGNGTRLTVT.

The V and J genes are TRBV6-5 and TRBJ2-3; 10 nucleotides agree with TRBD2. J lost 1 base, V lost 3 bases, and 1 base had no gene match. Germline V gives CDR1 MNHEY, CDR2 SVGAGI. The CDR3 covers 15 residues. The chain's CDR3 is CASSYLAGGTDTQYF. DNA of the CDR3: TGTGCCAGCAGTTATCTAGCGGGGGGCACAGATACGCAGTATTTT.

This chain links TRBV7-9 with TRBJ2-7; TRBD2 matches at 8 bases. Trimming took 1 base from V and 5 from J; bases not matched to a gene: 7. Looked up from germline, CDR1 is SEHNR and CDR2 is FQNEAQ (reference sequence). CDR3 length: 15 amino acids. This chain's CDR3 is CASSLDPAGGDEQYF. CDR3 coding DNA: TGTGCCAGCAGCTTAGATCCTGCGGGAGGCGACGAGCAGTACTTC.

The sample holds one count of this clone. The chain is built from TRBV5-1 and TRBJ1-1; a possible D gene is TRBD1 (5 bases). The CDR3 is made up of 15 amino acids. Trimming cost V 0 bases and J 3 bases, with 12 bases left between them. The germline V gene has CDR1 SGHRS and CDR2 YFSETQ. The CDR3 DNA is TGCGCCAGCAGCTTGGGGACTGGAGGGGACACTGAAGCTTTCTTT. Amino acids: CASSLGTGGDTEAFF.

The J gene is TRBJ2-7, the V gene TRBV6-5; D perhaps matches TRBD1 (6 bases). The germline V gene encodes CDR1 MNHEY and CDR2 SVGAGI. Trimming removed 4 bases from V and 2 bases from J, with 12 bases in between. The CDR3 has 14 residues. The CDR3 sequence is CASSSKGGTYEQYF. CDR3 bases: TGTGCCAGCAGTTCCAAAGGGGGTACCTACGAGCAGTACTTC.

This clone was seen a handful of times. The chain employs TRBV5-1 and TRBJ2-2; 8 nucleotides line up with TRBD1. Germline V CDR1 and CDR2: SGHRS, YFSETQ. V was clipped by 0 bases and J by 5 bases; unmatched bases: 0. CDR3 size: 14 residues. CDR3 sequence (DNA): TGCGCCAGCAGCTTGGGACAGGGGACCGGGGAGCTGTTTTTT. Protein product: CASSLGQGTGELFF.